The T cell receptor beta chain under discussion was sequenced for a study of shared clonotypes between healthy human individuals. This CDR3 region has 15 residues. Trimming took 2 bases from V and 5 from J, leaving 16 bases between them. Germline CDR1 and CDR2: KGHSH and LQKENI. In the study's own analysis: Filtering differed since immunoSEQ provided only junctions, with no quality scores. This table comes from immunoSEQ multiplex PCR, and its TCRdb copy is limited to in-frame clones, with some not included. That table supplies the V and J calls and clone size; D and trimming were determined from the DNA. This table holds a few million clones, around 95% found once.

The clonotype was recovered from a man between 18 and 29 years old in good health. The sample comprised naive CD4+ T cells sorted from blood. Subset denoted: CD45RA+ positively selected. V and J are TRBV18 and TRBJ2-7; tentative D call: TRBD1 (6 bases). CDR3 sequence (DNA): TGTGCCAGCTCACCAGGGGTAATCGGGACAAACGAGCAGTACTTC. Its protein product is CASSPGVIGTNEQYF.